The 32 T cell receptor beta chains below were found in one sample sequenced in a study of beta chain features in type 1 diabetes. Expressed TCRB transcripts were sequenced after all isolated RNA was converted to cDNA. Generated by immunoSEQ multiplex PCR, the TCRdb table keeps only in-frame clones and is missing some. The table lists around 450,000 clones, approximately 10% of them singletons, with 0.045% to 0.05% in the top ten. The material sequenced was naive CD4+ T cells from blood. These receptors came from a woman under 30 in good health.

This clone has more than one count but fewer than ten. The J gene is TRBJ2-3, the V gene TRBV5-1; 8 nucleotides align to TRBD1. This CDR3 spans 15 amino acids. Unmatched junction bases numbered 5, after V lost 0 bases and J lost 5 bases. Germline CDR1 and CDR2: SGHRS and YFSETQ. CDR3 residues: CASSLGDRGRDTQYF. CDR3 DNA: TGCGCCAGCAGCTTGGGAGACAGGGGACGAGATACGCAGTATTTT.

This clone has only a few counts. The chain couples TRBV18 to TRBJ2-7; possibly TRBD1 for D (5 bases). The CDR3 is made up of 14 amino acids. V was trimmed by 5 bases and J by 0 bases, leaving 11 bases between them. The V gene's germline CDR1 is KGHSH and CDR2 LQKENI. The CDR3 coding sequence is TGTGCCAGCTCATGGACACGAAACTCCTACGAGCAGTACTTC. Translation gives CASSWTRNSYEQYF.

This chain uses TRBV5-1 with TRBJ2-1; the D is unclear. CDR3 size: 13 residues. V shed 5 bases and J shed 1 base, with 7 bases lying between them. Germline values: CDR1 SGHRS, CDR2 YFSETQ. The CDR3 is CASSGISYNEQFF. CDR3 bases: TGCGCCAGCAGTGGGATTTCCTACAATGAGCAGTTCTTC.

This clone has a handful of counts. The V call is TRBV27, the J call TRBJ2-1; D remains ambiguous. The germline V and J ends were trimmed by 6 bases and 3 bases, with 15 bases remaining between them. There are 15 residues in the CDR3. Per germline, CDR1 MNHEY and CDR2 SMNVEV (reference sequence). CDR3 protein: CASRRVRGGYNEQFF. CDR3 nucleotides: TGTGCCAGCAGACGCGTCCGAGGTGGCTACAATGAGCAGTTCTTC.

The sample holds a few counts of this clone. The V and J genes are TRBV25-1 and TRBJ1-3, with TRBD1 identical over 8 bases. Looked up from germline, CDR1 is MGHDK and CDR2 is SYGVNS. CDR3 size: 14 residues. V shed 6 bases and J 2 bases; nucleotides not matched to a gene: 3. CDR3 sequence: CASSPRGPGNTIYF. The DNA for the CDR3 is TGTGCCAGCAGCCCCAGGGGGCCTGGAAACACCATATATTTT. Full variable domain (missing parts from reference TRBV25-1 and TRBJ1-3): EADIYQTPRYLVIGTGKKITLECSQTMGHDKMYWYQQDPGMELHLIHYSYGVNSTEKGDLSSESTVSRIRTEHFPLTLESARPSHTSQYLCASSPRGPGNTIYFGEGSWLTVV.

This clone was seen only a few times. The chain uses TRBV27 and TRBJ1-1, with D uncertain. The V and J ends lost 7 bases and 2 bases respectively, with 11 bases between them. Germline V lookup: CDR1 MNHEY, CDR2 SMNVEV (reference sequence). The CDR3 loop spans 13 amino acids. For the CDR3, the DNA is TGTGCCAGCATGGGCAGAAGAAACACTGAAGCTTTCTTT. It translates to CASMGRRNTEAFF.

This clone has only a few counts. V and J are TRBV4-3 and TRBJ2-4; 10 positions match TRBD1. V lost 1 base to trimming and J lost 1 base; unmatched junction nucleotides: 10. CDR3 size: 19 residues. Germline V lookup: CDR1 LGHNA, CDR2 YSLEER. The DNA for the CDR3 is TGCGCCAGCAGCCAAGGGTGGACAGGGGGAGTGATGGCCAAAAACATTCAGTACTTC. Translating gives CASSQGWTGGVMAKNIQYF.

This chain joins TRBV5-1 and TRBJ1-6; a possible D gene is TRBD1 (6 bases). The V and J ends lost 2 bases and 5 bases respectively, with 14 bases between them. The V gene's germline CDR1 is SGHRS and CDR2 YFSETQ. CDR3 length equals 16 residues. The CDR3 is CASSLSGARNNSPLHF. The CDR3 coding sequence is TGCGCCAGCAGCTTATCAGGGGCGAGGAATAATTCACCCCTCCACTTT. Complete variable domain (other parts from reference TRBV5-1 and TRBJ1-6): KAGVTQTPRYLIKTRGQQVTLSCSPISGHRSVSWYQQTPGQGLQFLFEYFSETQRNKGNFPGRFSGRQFSNSRSEMNVSTLELGDSALYLCASSLSGARNNSPLHFGNGTRLTVT.

This clone was detected only a few times. The chain links TRBV4-3 to TRBJ1-4; D is uncertain. Germline V CDR1 and CDR2: LGHNA, YSLEER. The V end was cut by 1 base, the J end by 0 bases, with 6 bases between. The CDR3 contains 15 residues. This CDR3 is CASSQVTTTNEKLFF. The CDR3 region has the DNA TGCGCCAGCAGCCAAGTTACAACAACTAATGAAAAACTGTTTTTT.

The rearrangement links TRBV6-5 to TRBJ1-4; D is perhaps TRBD1 (5 bases). Germline CDR1 and CDR2: MNHEY and SVGAGI. This CDR3 has 15 amino acids. Trimming stripped 5 bases from V and 6 bases from J, with 16 bases between. Written as DNA, the CDR3 is TGTGCCAGCAGTCAAAACCCAGGGAACGATGAAAAACTGTTTTTT. Its protein is CASSQNPGNDEKLFF.

This clone turned up a few times. The chain has TRBV25-1 and TRBJ2-3, with D unresolved. Germline V lookup: CDR1 MGHDK, CDR2 SYGVNS. V gave up 3 bases and J gave up 2 bases, with 12 bases separating them. The CDR3 is 15 amino acids. The CDR3, as DNA: TGTGCCAGCAGTGAGCGACAACGACTCACAGATACGCAGTATTTT. Translated: CASSERQRLTDTQYF.

This clone was counted only a few times. The gene calls are TRBV29-1 and TRBJ2-7; either TRBD1 or TRBD2 may fit D (5 bases each). The length of the CDR3 is 12 residues. CDR1 is SQVTM and CDR2 is ANQGSEA in the germline V gene. Trimming cost V 7 bases and J 1 base, with 11 bases left between them. CDR3 in amino acids: CSAEGLSYEQYF. As DNA, the CDR3 is TGCAGCGCCGAGGGGCTTTCCTACGAGCAGTACTTC.

This clone was picked up a small number of times. The CDR3, as DNA: TGTGCCAGCAGCTTAAGACAGGGCGGCTTTCAGTACTTC. Amino acid sequence: CASSLRQGGFQYF. The chain is built from TRBV7-2 and TRBJ2-4; 7 nucleotides agree with TRBD1. In germline, CDR1 is SGHTA, CDR2 FQGNSA. V shed 2 bases, J shed 11 bases, and the junction held 6 bases outside the gene matches. CDR3 size: 13 residues.

This chain connects TRBV14 to TRBJ2-1; D is uncertain. Germline V CDR1 and CDR2: SGHDN, FVKESK. This CDR3 is 16 amino acids long. The V end was cut by 1 base, the J end by 9 bases, with 19 bases between. In nucleotides, the CDR3 is TGTGCCAGCAGCCAAGGGCCGGCCTTCGGGTGGAGTGAGCAGTTCTTC. Protein sequence: CASSQGPAFGWSEQFF.

To note about this clone: At the DNA level, this CDR3 is encoded by other sequences in the same sample as well. The rearrangement joins TRBV7-9 to TRBJ2-1; D ambiguous. This CDR3 has 11 amino acids. With 5 bases removed from V and 7 bases from J, the gap between germline ends came to 6 bases. Germline assignment: CDR1 SEHNR and CDR2 FQNEAQ (reference sequence). The CDR3 here is CASSHRNEQFF. As DNA, the CDR3 is TGTGCCAGCAGCCATCGGAATGAGCAGTTCTTC.

Only a few counts were recorded for this clone. The chain joins TRBV14 to TRBJ2-7; no reliable D call. With 0 bases removed from V and 4 bases from J, the gap between germline ends came to 13 bases. The length of the CDR3 is 15 residues. Germline CDR1 is SGHDN and CDR2 is FVKESK. The CDR3 spells CASSQEIIDGYEQYV. CDR3 coding DNA: TGTGCCAGCAGCCAAGAAATTATAGATGGGTACGAGCAGTACGTC.

The chain couples TRBV7-3 to TRBJ2-1; D could derive from TRBD1 or TRBD2 (5 bases each). V gave up 2 bases and J gave up 2 bases, with 10 bases separating them. The CDR3 runs 15 residues. Per the germline V gene, CDR1 is SGHTA and CDR2 is FQGTGA. CDR3 DNA sequence: TGTGCCAGCAGCTTATCTGGGGGTGCCTACAATGAGCAGTTCTTC. It translates to CASSLSGGAYNEQFF.

In nucleotides, the CDR3 is TGTGCCAGCAGCGTAGATACTTATGCCGAGCAGTACTTC. Encoded protein: CASSVDTYAEQYF. J is TRBJ2-7 and V is TRBV9; no definite D call. Germline V gene sequence: CDR1 SGDLS, CDR2 YYNGEE. Between the trimmed V and J ends, which lost 0 bases and 6 bases, there was a span of 10 bases. The CDR3 consists of 13 residues.

This clone was seen only a few times. This chain connects TRBV2 to TRBJ2-5; D perhaps matches TRBD2 (7 bases). Germline V CDR1 and CDR2: SNHLY, FYNNEI. Trimming pared 5 bases from V and 5 bases from J, leaving 12 bases between. CDR3 length: 13 residues. CDR3 nucleotide sequence: TGTGCCAGCAGTTCGGGGGGCTGGGAGACCCAGTACTTC. It specifies CASSSGGWETQYF.

This clone has more than one count but fewer than ten. The chain joins TRBV23-1 to TRBJ1-5; 10 nucleotides align to TRBD1. TRBV23-1 is designated an ORF whose function remains uncertain. The CDR3 runs to 14 residues. J was trimmed by 1 base and V by 7 bases; bases with no gene match: 1. CDR3 coding DNA: TGCGCCAGCATGGGACAGGGGAGCAATCAGCCCCAGCATTTT. Its protein product is CASMGQGSNQPQHF.

This clone occurred a few times. The chain joins TRBV5-4 to TRBJ2-3; 9 bases agree with TRBD2. In germline, CDR1 is SGHNT, CDR2 YYREEE (reference sequence). This CDR3 is built from 14 residues. V lost 3 bases to trimming and J lost 6 bases; unmatched junction nucleotides: 5. The CDR3 DNA follows: TGTGCCAGCAGCTGGAACCTAGCGGGGGATACGCAGTATTTT. This sequence encodes CASSWNLAGDTQYF.

The chain is built from TRBV28 and TRBJ1-6; 8 bases map to TRBD1. Per the germline V gene, CDR1 is MDHEN and CDR2 is SYDVKM. The length of the CDR3 is 18 residues. With 1 base clipped from V and 7 bases from J, the junction kept 12 bases outside the gene matches. CDR3 sequence: CASSLSQGARLLNSPLHF. The CDR3, as DNA: TGTGCCAGCAGTTTATCCCAGGGGGCGAGACTATTGAATTCACCCCTCCACTTT.

This clone has a handful of counts. V is TRBV5-1 and J is TRBJ2-6, with TRBD1 matching over 8 bases. The CDR3 consists of 16 residues. Looked up from germline, CDR1 is SGHRS and CDR2 is YFSETQ. V shed 1 base, J shed 11 bases, and the junction held 11 bases outside the gene matches. CDR3: CASSLRGQGGLDVLTF. Written as DNA, the CDR3 is TGCGCCAGCAGCTTGAGAGGACAGGGTGGTTTGGACGTCCTGACTTTC.

This clone was counted a few times. CDR3 nucleotides: TGTGCCATCTTGCCGGGACCCCCGCAGAGGTCCTACAATGAGCAGTTCTTC. It translates to CAILPGPPQRSYNEQFF. The J gene is TRBJ2-1, the V gene TRBV2; D could derive from TRBD1 or TRBD2 (5 bases each). Germline-derived CDR1 and CDR2 are SNHLY and FYNNEI. The CDR3 loop spans 17 amino acids. The V end was cut by 10 bases, the J end by 1 base, with 23 bases between.

This clone was detected a few times. This chain links TRBV30 with TRBJ1-4, with 9 bases that match TRBD1. CDR3 length: 13 residues. V lost 4 bases to trimming and J lost 7 bases; unmatched junction nucleotides: 4. CDR1 GTSNPN and CDR2 SVGIG come from the germline V gene (reference sequence). The CDR3 DNA follows: TGTGCCTGGAAGGACAGGGGAGGTGAAAAACTGTTTTTT. Protein: CAWKDRGGEKLFF.

This clone has a handful of counts. The gene calls are TRBV11-3 and TRBJ1-5, with D possibly TRBD1 on 5 matching bases. Trimming took 0 bases from V and 3 from J, leaving 6 bases between them. The CDR3 covers 14 residues. CDR1 and CDR2 (germline): SGHNT, YENEEA. CDR3: CASSLEGPNQPQHF. The CDR3, as DNA: TGTGCCAGCAGCTTAGAGGGGCCCAATCAGCCCCAGCATTTT.

The chain carries TRBV7-9 and TRBJ2-7, with D perhaps matching TRBD2 (5 bases). Trimming took 4 bases from V and 4 from J, leaving 11 bases between them. Germline V gene lookup returns CDR1 SEHNR and CDR2 FQNEAQ (reference sequence). This CDR3 has 13 residues. CDR3 residues: CASSSAGSYEQYF. The CDR3 bases are TGTGCCAGCAGCTCGGCGGGTTCGTACGAGCAGTACTTC.

This chain uses TRBV5-4 with TRBJ2-2; D is unclear. The CDR3 contains 14 residues. Trimming shortened V by 2 bases and J by 2 bases, and 7 bases separated the two germline ends. Germline-derived CDR1 and CDR2 are SGHNT and YYREEE (reference sequence). CDR3 region: CASSFRDNTGELFF. Here the CDR3 DNA reads TGTGCCAGCAGCTTCAGAGATAACACCGGGGAGCTGTTTTTT.

The chain uses TRBV7-2 and TRBJ2-3; D may be TRBD1 or TRBD2 (5 bases each). Germline V gene sequence: CDR1 SGHTA, CDR2 FQGNSA. The germline V and J ends were trimmed by 5 bases and 4 bases, with 13 bases remaining between them. The CDR3 extends over 14 amino acids. The CDR3 spells CASSTPQGADTQYF. CDR3 bases: TGTGCCAGCAGCACCCCTCAGGGAGCAGATACGCAGTATTTT.

A note on this clone: The junction departs from the called germline gene at one end, perhaps through a read error. This sequence joins TRBV4-1 and TRBJ2-3, with TRBD2 matching 7 bases. The CDR3 length is 15 residues. The germline V gene has CDR1 MGHRA and CDR2 YSYEKL. The CDR3 DNA is TGTGCCAGCAGCCAAGCTGCGGGAGCTCGAGATACGCAGTATTTT. As protein: CASSQAAGARDTQYF.

A few counts support this clone. The chain carries TRBV7-9 and TRBJ2-3; D ambiguous. V was trimmed by 1 base and J by 4 bases, leaving 6 bases between them. CDR3 length: 13 amino acids. Germline CDR1 SEHNR, CDR2 FQNEAQ (reference sequence). Here the CDR3 reads CASSLVAPDTQYF. For the CDR3, the DNA is TGTGCCAGCAGCTTAGTCGCCCCAGATACGCAGTATTTT.

This chain joins TRBV2 and TRBJ1-3; no definite D call. This CDR3 has 12 amino acids. Germline CDR1 reads SNHLY; CDR2 reads FYNNEI. The germline V and J ends were trimmed by 6 bases and 4 bases, with 7 bases remaining between them. The CDR3 sequence: CASSSVGNTIYF. The CDR3 DNA is TGTGCCAGCAGCTCTGTCGGAAACACCATATATTTT.